The 21 T cell receptor beta chains listed next were all sequenced from one sample in a study of blood T cell repertoires in COVID-19 (dated by TCRdb to 2020 to 2022). The method was the immunoSEQ multiplex PCR assay. TCRdb took this table from immuneACCESS and kept in-frame rearrangements with V and J called. Such tables lack part of the clones; where checked against another copy, unresolved V genes explain under half of the gap, and the rest is unexplained. The sample table shows 270,000 or so clones, and 75% to 90% are seen once. The ten largest clones represent around 4.4% of the sample. Sequenced: peripheral blood. These receptor sequences come from a man aged 35-49 years with acute or convalescent COVID-19.

The gene calls are TRBV19 and TRBJ1-3; D is perhaps TRBD1 (5 bases). Germline V lookup: CDR1 LNHDA, CDR2 SQIVND (reference sequence). The CDR3 covers 16 residues. V was trimmed by 6 bases and J by 2 bases, leaving 17 bases between them. The CDR3 DNA follows: TGTGCCAGTAGCGGGCGGGGGACCAAGGCTGGAAACACCATATATTTT. The encoded protein is CASSGRGTKAGNTIYF.

The rearrangement joins TRBV2 to TRBJ1-1; TRBD1 matches at 8 bases. Germline V gene sequence: CDR1 SNHLY, CDR2 FYNNEI. The CDR3 contains 14 residues. V lost 5 bases to trimming and J lost 1 base; unmatched junction nucleotides: 3. The DNA of the CDR3 is TGTGCCAGCAGTTTTGACAGGGGGAACACTGAAGCTTTCTTT. The encoded protein is CASSFDRGNTEAFF. Combining the CDR3 with reference TRBV2 and TRBJ1-1 gives the whole variable domain EPEVTQTPSHQVTQMGQEVILRCVPISNHLYFYWYRQILGQKVEFLVSFYNNEISEKSEIFDDQFSVERPDGSNFTLKIRSTKLEDSAMYFCASSFDRGNTEAFFGQGTRLTVV.

This chain connects TRBV28 to TRBJ1-6; 7 bases agree with TRBD1. Germline CDR1 MDHEN, CDR2 SYDVKM. V gave up 8 bases and J gave up 7 bases; unmatched junction bases: 8. The length of the CDR3 is 14 residues. CDR3 nucleotide sequence: TGTGCCAGCGCTGAGGACAGGCGCAATTCACCCCTCCACTTT. It encodes CASAEDRRNSPLHF.

The sample holds one count of this clone. The CDR3 here is CASSKGQGGPLSRFF. The CDR3 coding sequence is TGTGCCAGCAGCAAGGGACAGGGAGGGCCCTTAAGTAGGTTCTTC. The chain uses TRBV11-2 and TRBJ2-1; 9 nucleotides align to TRBD1. CDR1 and CDR2 from the germline V gene are SGHAT and FQNNGV. V lost 5 bases, J lost 15 bases, and 17 bases stayed unmatched. This CDR3 has 15 amino acids.

The chain couples TRBV6-5 to TRBJ1-5; a possible D gene is TRBD1 (6 bases). The V end was cut by 0 bases, the J end by 4 bases, with 10 bases between. This CDR3 region has 15 residues. Germline V CDR1 and CDR2: MNHEY, SVGAGI. The CDR3 here is CASSYSRGANQPQHF. In DNA form, the CDR3 reads TGTGCCAGCAGTTACTCCCGGGGGGCGAATCAGCCCCAGCATTTT.

This clone was observed once. J is TRBJ2-3 and V is TRBV11-3; TRBD1 matches 7 bases. J lost 5 bases, V lost 2 bases, and 7 bases had no gene match. The V gene's germline CDR1 is SGHNT and CDR2 YENEEA. This CDR3 spans 15 amino acids. In DNA form, the CDR3 reads TGTGCCAGCAGCTTACAGGGGGTCTCCGGAGATACGCAGTATTTT. The encoded protein is CASSLQGVSGDTQYF.

This chain's CDR3 is CASSVGQGDNSPLHF. The CDR3 nucleotides read TGCGCCAGCAGCGTGGGGCAGGGGGATAATTCACCCCTCCACTTT. The chain recombines TRBV5-1 with TRBJ1-6, with 7 bases lining up with TRBD1. Looked up from germline, CDR1 is SGHRS and CDR2 is YFSETQ. This CDR3 comprises 15 residues. The trim removed 4 bases at V and 5 bases at J, leaving 6 bases unmatched.

This chain joins TRBV7-9 and TRBJ1-2; maybe TRBD1 (5 bases). V was pared by 5 bases and J by 1 base, with 8 bases between. From germline, CDR1 is SEHNR and CDR2 FQNEAQ (reference sequence). The CDR3 totals 13 residues. Here the CDR3 DNA reads TGTGCCAGCAGCAGGGGAGTTAACTATGGCTACACCTTC. Its protein is CASSRGVNYGYTF. The variable domain in full, with the rest retrieved from reference TRBV7-9 and TRBJ1-2, is DTGVSQNPRHKITKRGQNVTFRCDPISEHNRLYWYRQTLGQGPEFLTYFQNEAQLEKSRLLSDRFSAERPKGSFSTLEIQRTEQGDSAMYLCASSRGVNYGYTFGSGTRLTVV.

The chain links TRBV2 to TRBJ2-1; TRBD2 aligns across 9 bases. Germline V gene data show CDR1 as SNHLY and CDR2 as FYNNEI. The CDR3 has 16 residues. V lost 1 base to trimming and J lost 6 bases; unmatched junction nucleotides: 7. CDR3 DNA: TGTGCCAGCAGTGAAGTGGCGGGGGGGAGTGGCAATGAGCAGTTCTTC. This encodes CASSEVAGGSGNEQFF. Full variable domain (missing parts from reference TRBV2 and TRBJ2-1): EPEVTQTPSHQVTQMGQEVILRCVPISNHLYFYWYRQILGQKVEFLVSFYNNEISEKSEIFDDQFSVERPDGSNFTLKIRSTKLEDSAMYFCASSEVAGGSGNEQFFGPGTRLTVL.

The rearrangement uses TRBV12-5 and TRBJ1-5; 9 bases align to TRBD1. Germline V CDR1 and CDR2: LGHNT, FRNRAP. The CDR3 is 21 residues long. Losses at the gene ends were 2 bases for V and 5 bases for J; bases not matched to a gene: 22. The CDR3 DNA is TGTGCTAGTGGTTTGAACCCCGCAACGGGACAGGGTGATTCCTTTTATCAGCCCCAGCATTTT. It translates to CASGLNPATGQGDSFYQPQHF.

A single count supports this clone. The chain links TRBV7-6 to TRBJ1-3; no clear D gene. The CDR3 has 15 residues. Trimming removed 1 base from V and 0 bases from J, with 7 bases in between. The V gene's germline CDR1 is SGHVS and CDR2 FNYEAQ. The DNA for the CDR3 is TGTGCCAGCAGCTTAGAGATGGCCTCTGGAAACACCATATATTTT. Protein product: CASSLEMASGNTIYF.

This sequence joins TRBV11-2 and TRBJ1-4; possible D gene TRBD1, 6 bases. Trimming pared 1 base from V and 10 bases from J, leaving 13 bases between. This CDR3 region has 14 residues. Germline assignment: CDR1 SGHAT and CDR2 FQNNGV. The CDR3 DNA reads as TGTGCCAGCAGCTTAGGACAGAGAGGGGGAAAACTGTTTTTT. Its protein product is CASSLGQRGGKLFF. Based on the CDR3 plus reference TRBV11-2 and TRBJ1-4, the full variable domain is EAGVAQSPRYKIIEKRQSVAFWCNPISGHATLYWYQQILGQGPKLLIQFQNNGVVDDSQLPKDRFSAERLKGVDSTLKIQPAKLEDSAVYLCASSLGQRGGKLFFGSGTQLSVL.

The J gene is TRBJ1-6, the V gene TRBV5-1; weak D call: TRBD1 (5 bases). Looked up from germline, CDR1 is SGHRS and CDR2 is YFSETQ. V was trimmed by 4 bases and J by 7 bases, leaving 15 bases between them. There are 15 residues in the CDR3. For the CDR3, the DNA is TGCGCCAGCAGCCTGGAGACAGCCACCAATTCACCCCTCCACTTT. Its protein product is CASSLETATNSPLHF.

The gene calls are TRBV6-1 and TRBJ1-1, with D unresolved. The CDR3 is 14 residues long. CDR1 MNHNS and CDR2 SASEGT come from the germline V gene. The V gene lost 2 bases and the J gene lost 1 base, with 8 bases spanning the gap. The CDR3: CASSESTPNTEAFF. The CDR3 DNA follows: TGTGCCAGCAGTGAAAGCACGCCGAACACTGAAGCTTTCTTT.

The genes are TRBV2 and TRBJ2-1; 10 bases fit TRBD2. This CDR3 region has 15 residues. Losses at the gene ends were 6 bases for V and 6 bases for J; bases not matched to a gene: 8. Per the germline V gene, CDR1 is SNHLY and CDR2 is FYNNEI. The CDR3 sequence: CASRATSGDGNEQFF. The DNA of the CDR3 is TGTGCCAGCAGAGCTACTAGCGGGGATGGCAATGAGCAGTTCTTC.

The chain combines TRBV5-1 with TRBJ2-7, with D perhaps matching TRBD1 (5 bases). The CDR3 runs to 17 residues. The ends were cut back, 4 bases at V and 5 bases at J, with 25 bases in the middle. The germline gives CDR1 SGHRS, CDR2 YFSETQ. The DNA for the CDR3 is TGCGCCAGCAGCCCAATCGGGTCAAACAGGAGAAGGGACGAGCAGTACTTC. Translating it yields CASSPIGSNRRRDEQYF.

This clone was counted a single time. The chain couples TRBV14 to TRBJ1-1, with D hard to call. Trimming took off 1 base at V and 1 base at J, with 4 bases between the two ends. The CDR3 is 13 amino acids. The V gene's germline CDR1 is SGHDN and CDR2 FVKESK. The CDR3, as DNA: TGTGCCAGCAGCCAAGGGGCGAACACTGAAGCTTTCTTT. Translated: CASSQGANTEAFF.

The chain links TRBV2 to TRBJ1-1, with 8 nucleotides matching TRBD1. The germline V gene encodes CDR1 SNHLY and CDR2 FYNNEI. This CDR3 spans 15 amino acids. V trimming: 8 bases; J trimming: 1 base; junction bases outside the gene matches: 9. CDR3 sequence reads: CASFSPGGSNTEAFF. For the CDR3, the DNA is TGTGCCAGCTTTTCCCCAGGGGGCTCGAACACTGAAGCTTTCTTT.

The gene calls are TRBV5-1 and TRBJ1-6; 11 bases fit TRBD1. The CDR3 has 15 residues. With V trimmed by 5 bases and J by 8 bases, 6 bases remained unmatched. The germline CDR1 and CDR2 sequences are SGHRS and YFSETQ. The CDR3 here is CASSRGTGGDSPLHF. In DNA form, the CDR3 reads TGCGCCAGCAGTCGAGGGACAGGGGGAGATTCACCCCTCCACTTT. Supplemented by reference TRBV5-1 and TRBJ1-6, the full variable domain reads KAGVTQTPRYLIKTRGQQVTLSCSPISGHRSVSWYQQTPGQGLQFLFEYFSETQRNKGNFPGRFSGRQFSNSRSEMNVSTLELGDSALYLCASSRGTGGDSPLHFGNGTRLTVT.

The chain recombines TRBV5-4 with TRBJ1-1, with 8 bases matching TRBD1. Germline CDR1 is SGHNT and CDR2 is YYREEE (reference sequence). This CDR3 spans 15 amino acids. The J segment lost 5 bases and the V segment lost 2 bases, leaving 8 bases of the junction unmatched. CDR3: CASSLTNRGRTEAFF. The CDR3 DNA reads TGTGCCAGCAGCTTAACCAACAGGGGGAGGACTGAAGCTTTCTTT.

This sequence joins TRBV18 and TRBJ1-5; unclear D gene. The V gene's germline CDR1 is KGHSH and CDR2 LQKENI. Trimming cost V 2 bases and J 3 bases, with 5 bases left between them. The CDR3 is 13 residues long. The CDR3 region has the DNA TGTGCCAGCTCACCAGGCCCCAATCAGCCCCAGCATTTT. Protein sequence: CASSPGPNQPQHF.